Listed below are T cell receptor beta chains from one sample, sequenced in a study of tumor and adjacent non-tumor tissue in lung cancer. TCRdb used MiXCR to reprocess the multiplex PCR reads, holding one entry per CDR3 protein. Found here are some 66,000 distinct CDR3 sequences, more than 55% of them singletons; the top ten hold about 32%. The sequencing input was distant non-tumor lung tissue. The receptor set was obtained from a man between 65 and 79 years old with non-small cell lung cancer. The CDR3 runs from the conserved cysteine through the conserved F or W. D genes are given only for firm matches. Expanded clones get a size class; other rows say once, few or many, or leave the size out.

D | size | J | V | DNA | CDR3
NA | NA | TRBJ1-6 | TRBV6-5 | TGTGCCAGCACCCCGGGGGAGGTATCCTATTCACCCCTCCACTTT | CASTPGEVSYSPLHF
NA | NA | TRBJ1-2 | TRBV14 | TGTGTCAGCAGCCAAGATCAACAGTATGGCTACACCTTC | CVSSQDQQYGYTF
NA | many | TRBJ2-1 | TRBV6-5 | TGTGCCACCCAAGGACACGGGGCTCCGAAGTTCTTC | CATQGHGAPKFF
TRBD2 | NA | TRBJ2-1 | TRBV4-2 | TGTACCAGCGGCCAAGACTTAGGCGGGGGAGATCGGTTCTTC | CTSGQDLGGGDRFF
NA | many | TRBJ2-5 | TRBV12-3/TRBV12-4 | TGTGCCAGCAGACCTAAGGGTTGGACGACCCAGTACTTC | CASRPKGWTTQYF
TRBD2 | NA | TRBJ2-5 | TRBV11-2 | TGTGCCAACTGCTTAGGTCCCCTGGGGGGGGTTCAAGAGACCCAGTACTTT | CANCLGPLGGVQETQYF
TRBD2 | many | TRBJ2-5 | TRBV6-5 | TGTGCCAGCAGTTACGCGGGGGGGCCGTGGGAGACCCAGTACTTC | CASSYAGGPWETQYF
NA | NA | TRBJ2-1 | TRBV11-1 | TGTGCCAGCAGCCTGGCGGAACGGTCCAATGAGCAGTTCTTC | CASSLAERSNEQFF
NA | NA | TRBJ2-5 | TRBV6-1 | TGCGCCAGCAGTCTTCTAGAAACCAGTCCTGAGAGCCAGTACTTC | CASSLLETSPESQYF
NA | many | TRBJ1-2 | TRBV5-5 | TGTGCCAGCAGCACCCTCGTCGGGGTCTACACCTTC | CASSTLVGVYTF
TRBD2 | many | TRBJ2-7 | TRBV4-1 | TGCGCCAGCAGCCAAGAATCGGGGGGGCTCGGCTACGAGCAGTACTTC | CASSQESGGLGYEQYF
NA | NA | TRBJ2-7 | TRBV14 | TGTGCCAGCAGCCATAATTTCAGGGTGGAGCGGGAGCAGTACTTC | CASSHNFRVEREQYF
NA | NA | TRBJ2-7 | TRBV11-2 | TGTCCCGGCAGCTTAGCTGTGACAGTCATCTACGAGCAGTACTTC | CPGSLAVTVIYEQYF
TRBD1 | NA | TRBJ1-5 | TRBV28 | TGTACCAGCAGGCCCGGGACAGGGGGAATTAAGGGCAATCAGCCCCAGCATTTT | CTSRPGTGGIKGNQPQHF
NA | many | TRBJ2-5 | TRBV5-4 | TGTGCCAGCAGCCCTGGACACCGCCAAGAGACCCAGTACTTC | CASSPGHRQETQYF
NA | many | TRBJ1-1 | TRBV6-5 | TGTGCCAGCAGTTACGGGGGGCTAGGCACTGAAGCTTTCTTT | CASSYGGLGTEAFF
NA | NA | TRBJ2-5 | TRBV6-1 | TGTACCAGCAGTCTTCCCCCCGACGAGACCCAGTACTTC | CTSSLPPDETQYF
NA | many | TRBJ1-2 | TRBV6-6 | TGTGCCAGCAGTTACTCGAGAGACAGCCCTAACTATGGCTACACCTTC | CASSYSRDSPNYGYTF
NA | many | TRBJ2-1 | TRBV30 | TGTGCCTGGAGTGAACTCAGGAATGAGCAGTTCTTC | CAWSELRNEQFF
NA | NA | TRBJ2-1 | TRBV6-5 | TGTACCAGCAGTCCGTCGTCAGTCTACAATGAGCAGTTCTTC | CTSSPSSVYNEQFF
NA | NA | TRBJ2-3 | TRBV24-1 | TGTGCCACCGTGGACAGGCGGGAGATGCAATATTTT | CATVDRREMQYF
NA | NA | TRBJ1-2 | TRBV6-4 | TGTGCCAGCAGTGACTCGACGACAGCGACGGGCCACACCTTC | CASSDSTTATGHTF
NA | NA | TRBJ1-1 | TRBV6-6 | TGTGCCAGCACCGTTAGTCCGTGTTCCGAAACTTTCTTT | CASTVSPCSETFF
TRBD2 | few | TRBJ2-1 | TRBV14 | TGTGCCAGCAGGCAGGGCGGGAGGGCCTACAATGAGCAGTTCTTC | CASRQGGRAYNEQFF
NA | NA | TRBJ2-3 | TRBV7-3 | TGTGCCAGCAGCTTAGCGGGTGGCGGAGATATGCAGTATTTT | CASSLAGGGDMQYF
NA | NA | TRBJ2-5 | TRBV19 | TGTGCCAGTAGTATATACCCACAAGAGACCCAGTACTTC | CASSIYPQETQYF
TRBD2 | many | TRBJ2-2 | TRBV6-2/TRBV6-3 | TGTGCCACCGCGGGGGGGGCGAACACCGGGGAGCTGTTTTTT | CATAGGANTGELFF
TRBD2 | few | TRBJ2-7 | TRBV7-8 | TGTGCCAGCAGCTTAACGGGCGGGGGGAGTAACGAGCAGTACTTC | CASSLTGGGSNEQYF
NA | NA | TRBJ2-7 | TRBV14 | TGTGCTAGCTGCCAAATTCAGGGCGAATACGAGCAGTACTTC | CASCQIQGEYEQYF
NA | NA | TRBJ1-2 | TRBV12-3/TRBV12-4 | TGTGCCAGCAGTTTAGTACAGGTCAACTATGGCTACACCTTC | CASSLVQVNYGYTF
TRBD2 | NA | TRBJ2-3 | TRBV11-2 | TGTGCTAGCAGCTTTTGGGAGGGCAAACGCACAGATACGCAGTATTTT | CASSFWEGKRTDTQYF
NA | NA | TRBJ1-5 | TRBV10-2 | TGCGCCAGCAGCGACAGCGAGTCTCAGCCCCAGCATTTT | CASSDSESQPQHF
TRBD2 | NA | TRBJ2-3 | TRBV11-2 | TGTGCCAGCATCTCTGGGGGACTAGCGGGGCCTGATACGCAGTATTTT | CASISGGLAGPDTQYF
TRBD2 | NA | TRBJ2-1 | TRBV11-2 | TGTGCCAGCAGCTACCGGCCGACAGGGACTAGCGGGAATAATGAGCAGTTCTTC | CASSYRPTGTSGNNEQFF
NA | NA | TRBJ1-1 | TRBV29-1 | TGCAGCGTCGGAACCTCCTTCATTGAAGCTTTCTTT | CSVGTSFIEAFF
TRBD1 | NA | TRBJ2-3 | TRBV2 | TGTGCCAGCAGTGAAGGGGGACAGGGGAATCAGTCCCAGTATTTT | CASSEGGQGNQSQYF
TRBD1 | once | TRBJ1-5 | TRBV6-2/TRBV6-3 | TGTGCCAGCAGCGCCGACAGGGTGGTCAATCAGCCTCAGCATTTT | CASSADRVVNQPQHF
NA | NA | TRBJ2-3 | TRBV5-1 | TGCGCCAGCAGCTCGGACAGTACCCGCGGAACAGATACGCAGTATTTT | CASSSDSTRGTDTQYF
NA | NA | TRBJ2-1 | TRBV20-1 | TGCAGTGCTAGAGCCCGACCCGCGAGCGGGCACTCCTACAATGAGCAGTTCTTC | CSARARPASGHSYNEQFF
NA | NA | TRBJ2-2 | TRBV4-2 | TGTGCCAGCAGCCATGGGGTAGCCCTTTCCGGGGAACTGTTTTTT | CASSHGVALSGELFF
NA | NA | TRBJ1-1 | TRBV30 | TGTGCCTGGAGCCGACGACTGGGAGGGACTGAAACTTTCTTT | CAWSRRLGGTETFF
NA | once | TRBJ2-2 | TRBV9 | NA | CANSVAQGNTGEPFF
TRBD2 | NA | TRBJ2-1 | TRBV4-1 | TGCGCCAGCAGGGGCGGGGGTCCTTACTACAATGAACAGTTTTTC | CASRGGGPYYNEQFF
NA | NA | TRBJ2-1 | TRBV11-1 | TGTGCCAGCAGCTCCCGGGACCGAACCTCCAATGAGCAGTTCTTC | CASSSRDRTSNEQFF
NA | once | TRBJ1-2 | TRBV28 | TGTGCCAGCAGAGGGCTTAACTATGGCTACGCCTTC | CASRGLNYGYAF
TRBD2 | NA | TRBJ2-3 | TRBV20-1 | TGCAGTGTTAGAGGGCTAGCGGGAGGTGCAGATACGCAGTATTTT | CSVRGLAGGADTQYF
TRBD1 | NA | TRBJ2-1 | TRBV11-2 | TGTGTCAGCGGCTCATATGACAGGGGGAGGAACGATGAGCAGTTCTTC | CVSGSYDRGRNDEQFF
NA | many | TRBJ2-3 | TRBV5-6 | TGTGCCAGCAGCGAACTAACCAGCGATACGCAGTATTTT | CASSELTSDTQYF
NA | NA | TRBJ2-5 | TRBV6-5 | TGTACCAGCCGCCCCCAGGACAGTCAAGAGACCCAGTACTTC | CTSRPQDSQETQYF
TRBD1 | NA | TRBJ2-3 | TRBV12-3/TRBV12-4 | TGTGCCAGCAGTTTATCAGTGACAGGGTCCACAAATACGCAGTGTTTT | CASSLSVTGSTNTQCF